What follows are 10 T cell receptor beta chains derived from one specimen sequenced in a study of cytomegalovirus exposure and HLA in healthy donors. PCR amplification relied on 60 Vbeta primers (plus 13 Jbeta primers). Sequenced by immunoSEQ multiplex PCR; TCRdb stores in-frame clones only, minus some. The sample lists around 140,000 clones; 72% were seen once. Source material: PBMCs. The receptors originated from a man between 45 and 60 years old in good health and CMV-seropositive.

The chain employs TRBV15 and TRBJ2-3; 7 bases match TRBD2. The CDR3 spans 14 residues. Trimming took 0 bases from V and 5 from J; bases not matched to a gene: 2. The germline gives CDR1 LNHNV, CDR2 YYDKDF (reference sequence). The CDR3, as DNA: TGTGCCACCAGCAGAGAGGGGGGGATAGATACGCAGTATTTT. Protein: CATSREGGIDTQYF.

The rearrangement links TRBV15 to TRBJ2-1, with 12 bases identical to TRBD1. The trim removed 0 bases at V and 5 bases at J, leaving 11 bases unmatched. The CDR3 length is 19 residues. Per germline, CDR1 LNHNV and CDR2 YYDKDF (reference sequence). This CDR3 reads CATSRDLGQGASIDNEQFF. The DNA of the CDR3 is TGTGCCACCAGCAGAGATTTGGGACAGGGGGCATCGATCGACAATGAGCAGTTCTTC.

The chain joins TRBV29-1 to TRBJ2-1, with D maybe TRBD2 (6 bases). The length of the CDR3 is 15 residues. CDR1 is SQVTM, CDR2 ANQGSEA, per germline. V was pared by 4 bases and J by 0 bases, with 13 bases between. The CDR3 DNA follows: TGCAGCGTTGCTGAGGGAGGCCGCTCCTACAATGAGCAGTTCTTC. Its translation is CSVAEGGRSYNEQFF.

This chain connects TRBV18 to TRBJ2-3; the match to TRBD2 covers 9 bases. CDR1 and CDR2 from the germline V gene are KGHSH and LQKENI. J was trimmed by 6 bases and V by 1 base; bases with no gene match: 2. CDR3 length equals 14 residues. The DNA of the CDR3 is TGTGCCAGCTCACCACTAGCGGGAGAGGATACGCAGTATTTT. Its translation is CASSPLAGEDTQYF.

This chain joins TRBV18 and TRBJ2-5; 11 nucleotides align to TRBD2. Trimming cost V 2 bases and J 5 bases; bases outside gene matches: 7. Germline V CDR1 and CDR2: KGHSH, LQKENI. The CDR3 runs 16 residues. CDR3 sequence reads: CASSPIAGGPSETQYF. Here the CDR3 DNA reads TGTGCCAGCTCACCAATAGCGGGAGGGCCCTCTGAGACCCAGTACTTC.

The V call is TRBV5-1, the J call TRBJ2-5; 12 positions match TRBD1. CDR1 is SGHRS, CDR2 YFSETQ, per germline. This CDR3 is built from 17 residues. V shed 2 bases and J 5 bases; nucleotides not matched to a gene: 10. For the CDR3, the DNA is TGCGCCAGCAGCTTCGCACCGGGACAGGGGGCGGGGGAGACCCAGTACTTC. Protein: CASSFAPGQGAGETQYF.

The gene calls are TRBV6-1 and TRBJ1-1; 8 bases fit TRBD1. CDR1 and CDR2 (germline): MNHNS, SASEGT. CDR3 length equals 11 residues. J gave up 12 bases and V 4 bases, and 4 bases lay outside the gene matches. The CDR3 loop is CASSGGQGTFF. The CDR3 DNA reads as TGTGCCAGCAGTGGTGGACAGGGAACTTTCTTT.

CDR3 bases: TGTGCCAGCAGCCTTAGGACAGGGGGTGTCAATGAGCAGTTCTTC. As protein: CASSLRTGGVNEQFF. This chain links TRBV6-1 with TRBJ2-1, with 10 bases matching TRBD1. J was trimmed by 6 bases and V by 6 bases; bases with no gene match: 8. The germline V gene has CDR1 MNHNS and CDR2 SASEGT. This CDR3 has 15 residues.

The chain combines TRBV15 with TRBJ2-7; 8 positions agree with TRBD1. The CDR3 runs to 15 residues. Germline values: CDR1 LNHNV, CDR2 YYDKDF (reference sequence). V trimming: 3 bases; J trimming: 4 bases; junction bases outside the gene matches: 8. The CDR3 DNA follows: TGTGCCACCAGCAGGTCAGGACAGGGCGGTTACGAGCAGTACTTC. It yields the protein CATSRSGQGGYEQYF.

This chain connects TRBV6-5 to TRBJ2-2; possible D gene TRBD1, 5 bases. This CDR3 is 15 amino acids long. V lost 2 bases to trimming and J lost 4 bases, with 11 bases between them. Germline CDR1 is MNHEY and CDR2 is SVGAGI. CDR3 sequence (DNA): TGTGCCAGCAGTTACGAAGGGGTCGGCACCGGGGAGCTGTTTTTT. Translated, it gives CASSYEGVGTGELFF.